Listed here is a single TCR beta chain. No antigen is known for it. The sample holds no much larger clone one base away, and base qualities are not on file. Ficoll-Paque density gradient centrifugation was the method used to isolate PBMCs. TCRdb names Illumina NovaSeq 6000 as the instrument used. cDNA libraries for TCRalpha and TCRbeta were prepared by 5'RACE using constant-segment primers, with sample barcodes and unique molecular identifiers added. Trizol reagent was used to extract RNA from every sample. Library amplification was performed in two PCR steps, and a second sample barcode and Illumina TruSeq adapters were introduced in the second step. The libraries were sequenced on an Illumina NovaSeq using 2 x 150 bp paired-end reads. The paper's data handling went like this. The reads were demultiplexed and collapsed into UMI-guided consensus sequences using migec v1.2.7. With mixcr v2.1.11, UMI consensuses were aligned to TRA and TRB V and J templates and assembled into clonotypes. A clonotype was counted as expanded or contracted only when both edgeR and NoisET called the clonotype significant, with the noise models trained on biological replicates. edgeR calls used a false discovery rate-adjusted p below 0.01 and a log2 fold-change threshold of 1. PCA with hierarchical clustering of max-normalized trajectories of the 1000 most abundant clonotypes was used as exploratory dynamics analysis. The CD4 or CD8 phenotype of responding clones was assigned using the separately sequenced CD4+ and CD8+ repertoires. TCRdb reanalyzed the raw reads on its own, using fastp at Q25 for trimming and MiXCR for clone calling, and kept in-frame beta chains. Every CDR3 protein is listed once, alongside the most common genes and DNA of its rows. The V and J calls follow TCRdb's processing rather than the paper's. This sample has 500,000 to 550,000 distinct CDR3 sequences in its table, and 20% of those were observed once. Approximately 12% of the sample goes to the ten largest clones.

The entry originates in a study of T-cell memory formation after mild COVID-19 (dated by TCRdb to 2020 to 2022). The study in broad terms: Most TCR sequence clusters were specific to one of the two donors. In two donors, T-cell clones that expanded and contracted after mild COVID-19 were followed by sequencing TCRalpha and TCRbeta repertoires longitudinally. The cohort comprised two young, previously healthy adult volunteers, one female and one male. Study-wide findings and limitations: The study included only a couple of mild cases, and larger cohorts that include severe cases with pre-infection samples were judged to be necessary. Clones contracting from day 15 to 85 had balanced CD4/CD8 phenotypes, while a second wave expanding from day 15 to 37 was biased towards CD4+. Contracting CD4+ clones appeared mostly in the CM and EM memory subsets, whereas CD8+ clones were enriched in EMRA. Some responding clones were detected in pre-infection memory, which suggested that pre-existing cross-reactive memory T cells had joined the SARS-CoV-2 response. SARS-CoV-2 specificity was not confirmed for the second-wave clones peaking on day 37.

The germline V gene encodes CDR1 LNHDA and CDR2 SQIVND (reference sequence). After removal of 7 bases from V and 5 bases from J, the junction retains 8 bases not matched to a gene. The CDR3 goes from the cysteine to the phenylalanine over 14 residues. Only CDR3 DNA is held: 42 bases, read in frame from base 1. The receptor comes from an adult woman who had mild COVID-19 (a few samples of this study predate the infection). The sample titles of this study are shuffled in the database, so cell type and time point are left out; the donor was told from shared clones. Sequences were obtained from PBMCs or a T cell subset sorted from them (not recorded which). The chain links TRBV19 with TRBJ2-7; 10 bases in the junction line up with TRBD1. The DNA reads TGTGCCAGTACCCCCCGGGACAGGGGCCACGAGCAGTACTTC. Protein translation: CASTPRDRGHEQYF.